This T cell receptor beta chain was sequenced for a study of blood T cell repertoires in COVID-19. The CDR3 spans 14 residues. Germline CDR1 SQVTM, CDR2 ANQGSEA. The ends lost 3 bases at V and 5 bases at J; junction bases unmatched: 5. TCRdb keeps only in-frame clones here, not all; method: immunoSEQ multiplex PCR. The data contain approximately 180,000 clones, approximately 81% of them seen just once; the ten biggest clones take up roughly 18%. Sequenced sample: peripheral blood. The sequence came from a person in their 70s with COVID-19, enrolled during active disease. The rearrangement joins TRBV29-1 to TRBJ2-5, with 11 bases aligning to TRBD1. Here the CDR3 DNA reads TGCAGCGTTGATCGGACAGGGGGCACTGAGACCCAGTACTTC. This translates into CSVDRTGGTETQYF.